These 10 T cell receptor beta chains were sequenced from one sample in a study of cytomegalovirus exposure and HLA in healthy donors (dated by TCRdb to about 2017). Receptor libraries were prepared by the immunoSEQ multiplex PCR assay. A mixture of 60 forward primers for TCR Vbeta segments and 13 reverse primers for TCR Jbeta segments was used in the multiplex PCR. Sourced from immuneACCESS, this table was stored by TCRdb with only in-frame sequences that have V and J called. A share of the clones is absent; for the studies checked, an unresolved V gene accounts for under half, and the remainder has no known explanation. For this sample there are around 160,000 clones; around 80% appear just once. Around 1.6% of the sample lies in the top ten. Source material: PBMCs. The receptors shown here come from a young woman in good health and CMV-seronegative.

The genes are TRBV7-2 and TRBJ2-1, with a weak D call TRBD1 (5 bases). CDR3 length: 14 amino acids. Trimming removed 1 base from V and 9 bases from J, with 13 bases in between. Germline CDR1 is SGHTA and CDR2 is FQGNSA. The CDR3 reads CASSLGAGSGEQFF. The DNA of the CDR3 is TGTGCCAGCAGCTTAGGGGCAGGGTCGGGTGAGCAGTTCTTC.

The rearrangement links TRBV5-6 to TRBJ2-4, with D hard to call. The CDR3 consists of 15 residues. Germline loops: CDR1 SGHDT, CDR2 YYEEEE. The V end was cut by 4 bases, the J end by 3 bases, with 14 bases between. CDR3 nucleotides: TGTGCCAGCAGCCGTACGAGATCCGGCAAAAACATTCAGTACTTC. Its translation: CASSRTRSGKNIQYF. The whole variable domain, filled in from reference TRBV5-6 and TRBJ2-4, reads DAGVTQSPTHLIKTRGQQVTLRCSPKSGHDTVSWYQQALGQGPQFIFQYYEEEERQRGNFPDRFSGHQFPNYSSELNVNALLLGDSALYLCASSRTRSGKNIQYFGAGTRLSVL.

This sequence joins TRBV5-6 and TRBJ2-3, with unresolved D. V shed 1 base and J shed 2 bases, with 8 bases lying between them. The CDR3 is made up of 14 amino acids. In germline, CDR1 is SGHDT, CDR2 YYEEEE. The CDR3 DNA reads TGTGCCAGCAGCTTGAGCAGGTTCACAGATACGCAGTATTTT. Translation: CASSLSRFTDTQYF.

V and J are TRBV27 and TRBJ1-2, with D possibly matching TRBD1 (6 bases). The CDR3 length is 13 residues. The ends were cut back, 3 bases at V and 8 bases at J, with 13 bases in the middle. In germline, CDR1 is MNHEY, CDR2 SMNVEV (reference sequence). CDR3 region: CASSLGQGYGYTF. CDR3 DNA sequence: TGTGCCAGCAGTTTGGGGCAGGGGTACGGCTACACCTTC.

The chain carries TRBV19 and TRBJ1-1; TRBD1 matches at 10 bases. The ends lost 4 bases at V and 5 bases at J; junction bases unmatched: 7. This CDR3 comprises 15 residues. Germline-derived CDR1 and CDR2 are LNHDA and SQIVND (reference sequence). CDR3 nucleotide sequence: TGTGCCAGTAGTACCTCCGGGACAGGGGTTACTGAAGCTTTCTTT. This gives the protein CASSTSGTGVTEAFF.

The chain recombines TRBV5-4 with TRBJ1-1; D uncertain. This CDR3 is built from 14 residues. Germline V lookup: CDR1 SGHNT, CDR2 YYREEE (reference sequence). The V end was cut by 4 bases, the J end by 8 bases, with 18 bases between. As DNA, the CDR3 is TGTGCCAGCAGCCCCATGAGTCGGTCCACGGAAGCTTTCTTT. Amino acid sequence: CASSPMSRSTEAFF.

V gene TRBV7-8 combines with J gene TRBJ2-7, with 13 nucleotides matching TRBD2. CDR3 size: 17 residues. Germline-derived CDR1 and CDR2 are SGHVS and FQNEAQ. V shed 4 bases, J shed 1 base, and the junction held 7 bases outside the gene matches. In nucleotides, the CDR3 is TGTGCCAGCAGCTCGAGGACTAGCGGGGGAACTTCCTACGAGCAGTACTTC. Protein product: CASSSRTSGGTSYEQYF.

The V call is TRBV5-4, the J call TRBJ1-5; TRBD1 might be the D (5 bases). Germline lookup yields CDR1 SGHNT and CDR2 YYREEE (reference sequence). The ends were cut back, 0 bases at V and 6 bases at J, with 13 bases in the middle. This CDR3 contains 15 residues. CDR3 amino acids: CASSLDPGSGQPQHF. As DNA, the CDR3 is TGTGCCAGCAGCTTGGATCCAGGGTCGGGTCAGCCCCAGCATTTT.

The chain joins TRBV13 to TRBJ1-5; 9 bases agree with TRBD1. The length of the CDR3 is 16 residues. The germline V gene encodes CDR1 PRHDT and CDR2 FYEKMQ (reference sequence). Unmatched junction bases numbered 10, after V lost 7 bases and J lost 3 bases. CDR3 sequence (DNA): TGTGCCAGCAACAAGAGGACAGGGGCCCTCAATCAGCCCCAGCATTTT. As protein: CASNKRTGALNQPQHF. Combining the CDR3 with reference TRBV13 and TRBJ1-5 gives the whole variable domain AAGVIQSPRHLIKEKRETATLKCYPIPRHDTVYWYQQGPGQDPQFLISFYEKMQSDKGSIPDRFSAQQFSDYHSELNMSSLELGDSALYFCASNKRTGALNQPQHFGDGTRLSIL.

The chain employs TRBV6-5 and TRBJ1-4; 8 bases agree with TRBD1. Germline-derived CDR1 and CDR2 are MNHEY and SVGAGI. Trimming at V came to 6 bases and at J to 0 bases, leaving 3 bases not matched to a gene. This CDR3 is 15 amino acids long. The CDR3: CASSQDRATNEKLFF. In DNA, the CDR3 is TGTGCCAGCAGCCAGGACAGGGCAACTAATGAAAAACTGTTTTTT.